This passage covers 23 T cell receptor beta chains from one sample sequenced in a study of patients and donors after allogeneic stem cell transplantation. TCRdb re-called the RT-PCR reads with MiXCR, one entry per CDR3 protein. The sample holds 15,000 to 20,000 distinct CDR3 sequences, around 29% seen once. The sequenced sample consisted of blood, either unsorted or a sorted T cell fraction (not recorded which). These receptors all stem from a human donor who was either an allogeneic HSCT recipient or a stem cell or donor lymphocyte infusion donor (not recorded which). It is not recorded whose cells these are; they may come from a transplant donor.

This clonotype was recorded at least ten times. This chain uses TRBV6-5 with TRBJ1-2; D is possibly TRBD1 (5 bases). CDR1 is MNHEY, CDR2 SVGAGI, per germline. Trimming took 6 bases from V and 4 from J, leaving 15 bases between them. The CDR3 loop spans 14 amino acids. The CDR3 nucleotides read TGTGCCAGCAGCAGCCGTAGGGGCGGCTATGGCTACACCTTC. Protein: CASSSRRGGYGYTF.

Ten or more counts support this clonotype. The V call is TRBV10-2, the J call TRBJ1-6, with no clear D. The CDR3 is 11 amino acids. The V end was cut by 2 bases, the J end by 15 bases, with 8 bases between. The germline gives CDR1 WSHSY, CDR2 SAAADI. The DNA of the CDR3 is TGCGCCAGCAGTGAGAACATTCTCCTCCACTTT. Its protein product is CASSENILLHF.

This clonotype was detected ten times or more. This chain links TRBV11-2 with TRBJ1-4; 7 nucleotides match TRBD1. The germline CDR1 and CDR2 sequences are SGHAT and FQNNGV. CDR3 size: 12 residues. The trim removed 5 bases at V and 8 bases at J, leaving 2 bases unmatched. CDR3 DNA: TGTGCCAGCAGCGCACAGGGGGAAAAACTGTTTTTT. It specifies CASSAQGEKLFF.

This clonotype was observed a handful of times. The chain joins TRBV12-3 or TRBV12-4 to TRBJ1-6; 9 bases align to TRBD1. This CDR3 contains 15 residues. Unmatched junction bases numbered 9, after V lost 5 bases and J lost 10 bases. CDR3 nucleotide sequence: TGTGCCAGCAGTATTGCCGGGACAGGGTTCTCACCCCTCCACTTT. Translated: CASSIAGTGFSPLHF.

The V gene is TRBV5-5, the J gene TRBJ1-6; D gene ambiguous. The CDR3 extends over 12 amino acids. V was shortened by 4 bases and J by 7 bases, with 6 bases between the two germline ends. Looked up from germline, CDR1 is SGHKS and CDR2 is YYEKEE (reference sequence). DNA of the CDR3: TGTGCCAGCAGCGCAGTCAATTCACCCCTCCACTTT. Protein sequence: CASSAVNSPLHF.

This clonotype has more than one count but fewer than ten. In nucleotides, the CDR3 is TGTGCCAGCAGCCTGCAGGGGTATGGCACTGAAGCTTTCTTT. Its translation: CASSLQGYGTEAFF. The rearrangement links TRBV12-3 or TRBV12-4 to TRBJ1-1; TRBD1 is a possible D gene (6 bases). This CDR3 spans 14 amino acids. V was cut by 6 bases and J by 4 bases, with 15 bases left in between.

The chain is built from TRBV20-1 and TRBJ1-4, with D possibly TRBD1 on 5 matching bases. There are 13 residues in the CDR3. Germline CDR1 DFQATT, CDR2 SNEGSKA (reference sequence). V lost 5 bases and J 7 bases, leaving 14 bases between the germline ends. The CDR3 DNA reads TGCAGTGCTCCAGGGAGAGGAGGTGAAAAACTGTTTTTT. It codes for CSAPGRGGEKLFF.

The chain recombines TRBV12-2 with TRBJ1-5; the table's D call, TRBD1, has no DNA check behind it. TRBV12-2 is a pseudogene locus. The CDR3 sequence is 17 residues long. CDR3 nucleotide sequence: TGTGCAAGTCGCTTAGAGGATGGACAATTGGGCAATCAGCCCCAGCATTTT. Protein sequence: CASRLEDGQLGNQPQHF.

This clonotype rates as medium-sized. This sequence joins TRBV7-9 and TRBJ1-5; D not certain. V lost 2 bases, J lost 0 bases, and 8 bases lay in between. Germline-derived CDR1 and CDR2 are SEHNR and FQNEAQ (reference sequence). This CDR3 is 15 amino acids long. The CDR3 loop reads CASSLRQFSNQPQHF. The CDR3 nucleotides are TGTGCCAGCAGCTTAAGACAATTTAGCAATCAGCCCCAGCATTTT.

In its sample, this clonotype was seen a few times. The V gene is TRBV28, the J gene TRBJ1-1; a weak D match, TRBD1 (5 bases). The V end lost 3 bases, the J end lost 8 bases, and 22 bases lay between the germline ends. Germline V lookup: CDR1 MDHEN, CDR2 SYDVKM. The CDR3 has 16 residues. The CDR3 protein is CASSLVFWQGPKEAFF. CDR3 nucleotides: TGTGCCAGCAGTTTGGTCTTCTGGCAGGGTCCCAAAGAAGCTTTCTTT.

This chain joins TRBV12-3 or TRBV12-4 and TRBJ1-5, with TRBD1 matching over 7 bases. The CDR3 contains 18 residues. The V segment lost 5 bases and the J segment 3 bases; nucleotides outside the gene matches: 16. The CDR3 nucleotides are TGTGCCAGCAGTCCCACCCAAGGACAGGTCTCACCCAATCAGCCCCAGCATTTT. Residues: CASSPTQGQVSPNQPQHF.

This clonotype was detected ten times or more. The chain couples TRBV6-6 to TRBJ1-4; 7 bases are shared with TRBD1. This CDR3 is 14 amino acids long. The V gene end was trimmed by 6 bases and the J gene end by 5 bases; junction bases not matched to a gene: 6. Germline values: CDR1 MNHNY, CDR2 SVGAGI (reference sequence). The CDR3 sequence: CASSWDSLNEKLFF. Written as DNA, the CDR3 is TGTGCCAGCAGCTGGGACAGCTTAAATGAAAAACTGTTTTTT.

This clonotype has just a few counts. The V call is TRBV24-1, the J call TRBJ1-6; no firm D call. The CDR3 consists of 10 residues. The V gene's germline CDR1 is KGHDR and CDR2 SFDVKD. CDR3 sequence reads: CGLLNSPLHF. The CDR3 DNA reads TGTGGACTCTTGAATTCACCCCTCCACTTT.

The CDR3 nucleotides read TGTGCCAGCAGCCCTATAGTGAACACTGAAGCTTTCTTT. Protein sequence: CASSPIVNTEAFF. The J gene is TRBJ1-1, the V gene TRBV6-2 or TRBV6-3; D is undetermined. Between the trimmed V and J ends, which lost 6 bases and 0 bases, there was a span of 8 bases. Germline V gene data show CDR1 as MNHEY and CDR2 as SVGEGT. The CDR3 consists of 13 residues.

This chain joins TRBV7-9 and TRBJ1-1, with TRBD1 as a possible D gene (6 bases). CDR1 is SEHNR and CDR2 is FQNEAQ in the germline V gene (reference sequence). Trimming took off 5 bases at V and 2 bases at J, with 15 bases between the two ends. The CDR3 has 15 residues. CDR3 coding DNA: TGTGCCAGCAGCCTACAGGGCTGGGAAAACACTGAAGCTTTCTTT. This encodes CASSLQGWENTEAFF.

The table lists this clonotype with a count of one. The rearrangement uses TRBV28 and TRBJ1-3; perhaps TRBD1 as D (5 bases). Germline V gene sequence: CDR1 MDHEN, CDR2 SYDVKM. The V gene lost 6 bases and the J gene lost 2 bases, with 11 bases spanning the gap. This CDR3 has 14 residues. Here the CDR3 reads CASSPLGAGNTIYF. The CDR3 DNA reads as TGTGCCAGCAGCCCCCTGGGGGCTGGAAACACCATATATTTT. Full variable domain (remainder filled in from reference TRBV28 and TRBJ1-3): DVKVTQSSRYLVKRTGEKVFLECVQDMDHENMFWYRQDPGLGLRLIYFSYDVKMKEKGDIPEGYSVSREKKERFSLILESASTNQTSMYLCASSPLGAGNTIYFGEGSWLTVV.

This chain links TRBV12-3 or TRBV12-4 with TRBJ2-7, with D perhaps TRBD1 (5 bases). The V and J ends lost 2 bases and 8 bases respectively, with 7 bases between them. CDR3 length: 11 amino acids. CDR3 DNA: TGTGCCAGCAGTTTACCAGGGAAGCAGTACTTC. Encoded protein: CASSLPGKQYF.

This clonotype has a count of ten or more. The chain employs TRBV4-1 and TRBJ2-1, with D unresolved. Germline V gene sequence: CDR1 MGHRA, CDR2 YSYEKL. Trimming pared 5 bases from V and 6 bases from J, leaving 11 bases between. The CDR3 length is 13 residues. The CDR3 sequence: CASSFGPGNEQFF. Here the CDR3 DNA reads TGCGCCAGCAGCTTTGGGCCGGGCAATGAGCAGTTCTTC.

V usage is TRBV5-1 and J usage is TRBJ2-4, with TRBD1 matching 8 bases. This CDR3 region has 18 residues. Germline V gene sequence: CDR1 SGHRS, CDR2 YFSETQ. The trim removed 4 bases at V and 1 base at J, leaving 13 bases unmatched. Here the CDR3 DNA reads TGCGCCAGCAGCCCGACGGGACAGGCCAGAGGGGCCAAAAACATTCAGTACTTC. Its translation is CASSPTGQARGAKNIQYF.

This clonotype was detected only a few times. V is TRBV7-9 and J is TRBJ1-3, with D hard to call. Per germline, CDR1 SEHNR and CDR2 FQNEAQ (reference sequence). Deletions cut 1 base from V and 4 bases from J, with 2 bases between. The CDR3 consists of 12 residues. This chain's CDR3 is CASSLDGNTIYF. The CDR3 coding sequence is TGTGCCAGCAGCTTAGACGGAAACACCATATATTTT.

In this sample, this clonotype is medium-sized. The chain is built from TRBV4-1 and TRBJ2-1; D may be TRBD2 (5 bases). Between the trimmed V and J ends, which lost 6 bases and 10 bases, there was a span of 25 bases. The CDR3 spans 16 residues. CDR1 and CDR2 (germline): MGHRA, YSYEKL. In nucleotides, the CDR3 is TGCGCCAGCAGTCTCACTACTGGGAGCCCGGGCAACGAGCAGTTCTTC. It is translated as CASSLTTGSPGNEQFF.

The chain recombines TRBV28 with TRBJ1-3, with D perhaps TRBD1 (5 bases). Trimming removed 3 bases from V and 7 bases from J, with 16 bases in between. Germline-derived CDR1 and CDR2 are MDHEN and SYDVKM. The CDR3 spans 15 residues. In nucleotides, the CDR3 is TGTGCCAGCAGTTTGGGGCCCCCAGGGAGGAACACCATATATTTT. This sequence encodes CASSLGPPGRNTIYF. The whole variable domain, filled in from reference TRBV28 and TRBJ1-3, reads DVKVTQSSRYLVKRTGEKVFLECVQDMDHENMFWYRQDPGLGLRLIYFSYDVKMKEKGDIPEGYSVSREKKERFSLILESASTNQTSMYLCASSLGPPGRNTIYFGEGSWLTVV.

This clonotype was counted only a few times. The chain links TRBV7-9 to TRBJ2-1, with TRBD2 matching over 16 bases. Trimming took 6 bases from V and 7 from J; bases not matched to a gene: 12. Germline-derived CDR1 and CDR2 are SEHNR and FQNEAQ (reference sequence). The CDR3 runs to 18 residues. As DNA, the CDR3 is TGTGCCAGCAGACGCGCCGGGACTAGCGGGGGGGACGGAAATGAGCAGTTCTTC. Translating gives CASRRAGTSGGDGNEQFF.